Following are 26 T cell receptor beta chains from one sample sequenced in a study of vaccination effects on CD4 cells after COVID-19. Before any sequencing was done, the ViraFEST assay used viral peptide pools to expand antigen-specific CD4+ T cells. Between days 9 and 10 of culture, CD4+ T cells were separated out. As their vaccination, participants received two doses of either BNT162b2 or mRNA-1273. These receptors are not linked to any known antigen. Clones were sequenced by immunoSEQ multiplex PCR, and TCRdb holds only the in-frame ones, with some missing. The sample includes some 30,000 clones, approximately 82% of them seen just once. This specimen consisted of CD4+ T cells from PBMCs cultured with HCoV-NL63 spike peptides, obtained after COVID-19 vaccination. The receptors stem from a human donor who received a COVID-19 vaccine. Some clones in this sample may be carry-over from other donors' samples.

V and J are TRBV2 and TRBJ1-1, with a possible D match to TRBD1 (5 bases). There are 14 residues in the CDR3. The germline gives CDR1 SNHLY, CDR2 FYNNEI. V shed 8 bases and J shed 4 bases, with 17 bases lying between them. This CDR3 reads CASCYWGSSTEAFF. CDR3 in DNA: TGTGCCAGCTGCTATTGGGGGTCGTCCACTGAAGCTTTCTTT.

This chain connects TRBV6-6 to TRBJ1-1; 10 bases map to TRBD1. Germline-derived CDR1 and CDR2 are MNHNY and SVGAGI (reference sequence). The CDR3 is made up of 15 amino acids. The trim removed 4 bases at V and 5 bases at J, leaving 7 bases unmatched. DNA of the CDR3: TGTGCCAGCAGTTCAACCGACAGGGGGCGTACTGAAGCTTTCTTT. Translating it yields CASSSTDRGRTEAFF.

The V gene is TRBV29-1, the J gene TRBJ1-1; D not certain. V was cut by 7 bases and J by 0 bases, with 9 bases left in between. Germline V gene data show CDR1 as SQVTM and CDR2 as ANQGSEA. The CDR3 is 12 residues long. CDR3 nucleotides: TGCAGCGCCCGGGTCCTGAACACTGAAGCTTTCTTT. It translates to CSARVLNTEAFF.

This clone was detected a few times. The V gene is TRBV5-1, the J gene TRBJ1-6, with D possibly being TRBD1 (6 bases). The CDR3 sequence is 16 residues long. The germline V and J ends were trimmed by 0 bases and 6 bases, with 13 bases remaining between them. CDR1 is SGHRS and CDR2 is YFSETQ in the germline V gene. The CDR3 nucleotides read TGCGCCAGCAGCTTGGAAGGGGACACCATTAATTCACCCCTCCACTTT. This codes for CASSLEGDTINSPLHF.

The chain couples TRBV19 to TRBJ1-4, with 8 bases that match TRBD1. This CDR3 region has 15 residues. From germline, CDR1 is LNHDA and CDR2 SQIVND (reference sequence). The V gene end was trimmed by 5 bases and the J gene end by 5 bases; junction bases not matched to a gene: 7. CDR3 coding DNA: TGTGCCAGTAGTTCAGACAGGGGAAAGAATGAAAAACTGTTTTTT. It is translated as CASSSDRGKNEKLFF.

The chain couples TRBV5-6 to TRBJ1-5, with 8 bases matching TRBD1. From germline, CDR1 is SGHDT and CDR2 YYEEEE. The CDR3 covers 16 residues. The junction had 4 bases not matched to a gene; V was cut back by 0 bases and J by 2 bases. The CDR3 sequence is CASSLDRGSGNQPQHF. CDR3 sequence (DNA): TGTGCCAGCAGCTTGGACAGGGGGTCTGGCAATCAGCCCCAGCATTTT.

This CDR3 reads CASSPSTGGRSYGYTF. The DNA for the CDR3 is TGTGCCAGCAGCCCATCGACAGGGGGCAGGAGCTATGGCTACACCTTC. The chain has TRBV5-4 and TRBJ1-2, with TRBD1 matching 10 bases. The CDR3 is 16 amino acids. V trimming: 4 bases; J trimming: 4 bases; junction bases outside the gene matches: 10. The germline V gene encodes CDR1 SGHNT and CDR2 YYREEE (reference sequence).

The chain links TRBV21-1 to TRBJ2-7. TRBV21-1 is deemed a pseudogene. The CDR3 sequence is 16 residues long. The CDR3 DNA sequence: TGTGCCAGCAGCAAAACGGTAGGGAGGGGGCCCTGCGAGCAGTACGTC. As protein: CASSKTVGRGPCEQYV.

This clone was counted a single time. The CDR3, as DNA: TGTGCCAGCAGCCCACAGGGGTTTTCAGGAACCTACAATGAGCAGTTCTTC. Amino acid sequence: CASSPQGFSGTYNEQFF. The chain carries TRBV14 and TRBJ2-1, with 7 positions matching TRBD1. The CDR3 extends over 17 amino acids. Germline V gene sequence: CDR1 SGHDN, CDR2 FVKESK. V lost 4 bases to trimming and J lost 2 bases; unmatched junction nucleotides: 11.

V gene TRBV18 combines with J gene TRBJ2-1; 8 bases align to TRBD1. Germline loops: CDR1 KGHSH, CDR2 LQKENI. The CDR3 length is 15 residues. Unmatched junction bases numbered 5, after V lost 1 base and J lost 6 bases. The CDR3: CASSPRDRNSNEQFF. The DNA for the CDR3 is TGTGCCAGCTCACCACGGGACAGGAACTCCAATGAGCAGTTCTTC.

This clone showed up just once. DNA of the CDR3: TGTGCCAGCAGTGGCGTCTCAGGGTATACGCAGTATTTT. It encodes CASSGVSGYTQYF. The chain couples TRBV2 to TRBJ2-3; weak D call: TRBD1 (5 bases). The CDR3 totals 13 residues. Germline V gives CDR1 SNHLY, CDR2 FYNNEI. V was pared by 4 bases and J by 7 bases, with 12 bases between.

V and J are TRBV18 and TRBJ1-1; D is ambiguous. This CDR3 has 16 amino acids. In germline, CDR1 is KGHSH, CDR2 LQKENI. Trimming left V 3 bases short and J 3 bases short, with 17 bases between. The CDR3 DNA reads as TGTGCCAGCTCACCTGCGGCGGCCGGGTATGACACTGAAGCTTTCTTT. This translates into CASSPAAAGYDTEAFF.

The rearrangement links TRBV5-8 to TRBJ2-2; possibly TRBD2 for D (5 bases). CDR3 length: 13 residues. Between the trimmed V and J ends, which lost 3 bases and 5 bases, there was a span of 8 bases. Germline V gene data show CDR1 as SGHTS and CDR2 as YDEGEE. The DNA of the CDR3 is TGTGCCAGCAGCTCCCGGGAAACCGGGGAGCTGTTTTTT. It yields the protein CASSSRETGELFF.

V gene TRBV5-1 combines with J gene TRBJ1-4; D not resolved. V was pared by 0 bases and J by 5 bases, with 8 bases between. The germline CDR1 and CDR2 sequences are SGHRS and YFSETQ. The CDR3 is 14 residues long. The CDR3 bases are TGCGCCAGCAGCTTGGGGCTGATAAATGAAAAACTGTTTTTT. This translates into CASSLGLINEKLFF. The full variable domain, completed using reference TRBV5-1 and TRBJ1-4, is KAGVTQTPRYLIKTRGQQVTLSCSPISGHRSVSWYQQTPGQGLQFLFEYFSETQRNKGNFPGRFSGRQFSNSRSEMNVSTLELGDSALYLCASSLGLINEKLFFGSGTQLSVL.

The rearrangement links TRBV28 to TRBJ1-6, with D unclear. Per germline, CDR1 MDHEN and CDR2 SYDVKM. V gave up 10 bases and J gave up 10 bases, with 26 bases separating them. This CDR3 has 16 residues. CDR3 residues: CATETSGSFNWSPLHF. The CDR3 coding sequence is TGTGCCACCGAAACCTCGGGGTCTTTTAACTGGTCACCCCTCCACTTT.

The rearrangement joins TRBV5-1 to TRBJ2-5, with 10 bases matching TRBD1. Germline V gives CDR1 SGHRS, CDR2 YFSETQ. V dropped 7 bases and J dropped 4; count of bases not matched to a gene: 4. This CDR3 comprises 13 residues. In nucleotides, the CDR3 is TGCGCCAGCGCGACAGGGGGCTTAGAGACCCAGTACTTC. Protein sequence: CASATGGLETQYF.

The CDR3, as DNA: TGCGCCAGCAGCTTCGAAGGGTTAATTGACCAAGAGACCCAGTACTTC. It yields the protein CASSFEGLIDQETQYF. The chain joins TRBV5-1 to TRBJ2-5; D unresolved. Germline V gene lookup returns CDR1 SGHRS and CDR2 YFSETQ. The CDR3 is 16 residues long. V lost 2 bases and J lost 0, with 14 bases in between.

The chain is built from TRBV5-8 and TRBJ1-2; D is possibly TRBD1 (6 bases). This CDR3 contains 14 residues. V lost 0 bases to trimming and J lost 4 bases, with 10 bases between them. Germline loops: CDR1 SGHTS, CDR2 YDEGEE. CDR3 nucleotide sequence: TGTGCCAGCAGCTTGGGCCAGGGGAGCTATGGCTACACCTTC. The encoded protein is CASSLGQGSYGYTF.

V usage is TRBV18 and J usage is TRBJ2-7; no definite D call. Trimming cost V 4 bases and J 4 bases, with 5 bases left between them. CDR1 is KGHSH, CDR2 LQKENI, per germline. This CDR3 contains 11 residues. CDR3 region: CASSRGYEQYV. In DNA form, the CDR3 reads TGTGCCAGCTCACGGGGTTACGAGCAGTACGTC.

The CDR3: CASSDGTGRRGQDTQYF. In nucleotides, the CDR3 is TGTGCCAGCAGCGACGGGACAGGGCGGCGAGGACAAGATACGCAGTATTTT. This sequence joins TRBV7-9 and TRBJ2-3, with 9 bases matching TRBD1. The germline CDR1 and CDR2 sequences are SEHNR and FQNEAQ (reference sequence). Trimming took 5 bases from V and 5 from J; bases not matched to a gene: 14. The CDR3 has 17 amino acids.

The CDR3 sequence is CASSLGQGRETQYF. In nucleotides, the CDR3 is TGTGCCAGCAGCTTGGGACAGGGGCGGGAGACCCAGTACTTC. The V gene is TRBV5-4, the J gene TRBJ2-5, with 8 bases that match TRBD1. The CDR3 runs 14 residues. Germline-derived CDR1 and CDR2 are SGHNT and YYREEE (reference sequence). V trimming: 0 bases; J trimming: 5 bases; junction bases outside the gene matches: 3.

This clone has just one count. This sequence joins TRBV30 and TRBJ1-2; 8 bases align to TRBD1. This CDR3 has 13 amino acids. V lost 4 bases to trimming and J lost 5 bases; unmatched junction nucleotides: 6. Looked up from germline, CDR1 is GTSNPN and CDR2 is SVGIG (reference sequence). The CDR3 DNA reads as TGTGCCTGGACACCAACAGGGGGTTATGGCTACACCTTC. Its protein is CAWTPTGGYGYTF.

CDR3 sequence reads: CASINRGAGELFF. CDR3 sequence (DNA): TGTGCCAGCATAAACAGGGGCGCCGGGGAGCTGTTTTTT. This rearrangement joins TRBV6-6 to TRBJ2-2; 7 bases map to TRBD1. The V gene's germline CDR1 is MNHNY and CDR2 SVGAGI (reference sequence). The CDR3 has 13 amino acids. Trimming cost V 7 bases and J 6 bases; bases outside gene matches: 5.

The CDR3 here is CASSQDATGDNQPQHF. The CDR3 nucleotides read TGTGCCAGCAGCCAAGATGCGACAGGGGATAATCAGCCCCAGCATTTT. The V and J genes are TRBV3-1 (or the pseudogene TRBV3-2) and TRBJ1-5, with 8 positions matching TRBD1. From germline, CDR1 is LGHDT and CDR2 YNNKEL (reference sequence). V lost 0 bases and J lost 4; bases outside the gene matches: 5. This CDR3 is built from 16 residues.

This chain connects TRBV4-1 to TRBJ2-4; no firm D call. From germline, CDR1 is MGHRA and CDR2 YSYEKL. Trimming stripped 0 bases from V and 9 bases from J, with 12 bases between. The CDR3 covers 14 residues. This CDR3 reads CASSQEVRVFIQYF. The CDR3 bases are TGCGCCAGCAGCCAAGAGGTCCGGGTGTTCATTCAGTACTTC.

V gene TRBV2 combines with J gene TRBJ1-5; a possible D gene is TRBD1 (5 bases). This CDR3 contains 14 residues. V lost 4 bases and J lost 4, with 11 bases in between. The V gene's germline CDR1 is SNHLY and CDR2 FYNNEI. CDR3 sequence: CASSAQAVNQPQHF. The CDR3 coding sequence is TGTGCCAGCAGTGCACAGGCCGTAAATCAGCCCCAGCATTTT.